This T cell receptor beta chain appears in the sequencing data of a study of cytomegalovirus exposure and HLA in healthy donors (dated by TCRdb to about 2017). A note on the overall study: According to an earlier analysis of 550 to 750 of the donors, about 170 million T cells yielded 117 million unique TCR beta sequences and approximately 300 Gb of sequence data. A later genetic analysis used genome-wide SNP genotypes for about 60% of the roughly 700 donors, treating that subset as a discovery cohort. In an earlier analysis of 500 to 650 of the donors, high-throughput TCR beta sequencing was used to judge whether each TCR beta V gene segment behaved as functional or pseudogenic. The study profiled the T cell repertoires of fewer than 850 subjects by immunosequencing and related them to cytomegalovirus serostatus. On average, around 240,000 unique TCR beta nucleotide sequences were sequenced per donor among 398 genotyped donors of the cohort, with roughly 18% of those sequences being non-productive. Of the roughly 400 genotyped donors, 65% to 90% were placed in the genetic ancestry cluster associated with self-reported Caucasian donors. Donor age, sex, ethnicity and CMV serostatus were compiled together with the repertoire data. Because of strong linkage in the cohort, roughly five DR-DQ haplotypes were treated as single units for association and clustering. The study combined high-throughput TCR immunosequencing, statistical association of individual TCRs with disease status, and machine learning to predict cytomegalovirus infection status. An early release that covered several hundred HLA-typed donors contained approximately 300 gigabases of sequencing data and some 87 million unique TCR sequences. Every repertoire in the discovery cohort had been generated on one and the same sequencing platform. In a later analysis, previously published TCR beta repertoires from 500 to 750 donors were re-analyzed and high-resolution HLA genotyping was added so that TCR occurrence patterns could be studied. Class I and class II HLA loci were covered by the typing at four-digit resolution. Along with the roughly 610-subject first cohort, a separate validation cohort of 120 different subjects was used. Typing coverage differed by locus: A, B, C, DRB1 and DQB1 were typed in roughly 620-630 donors, DQA1 in 500 to 550, DPA1 in around 610, and DPB1 in just under 490. The later analysis used no new phenotypic data to find candidate immune exposures, relying instead on TCR beta sequences and their occurrence across donors. The study aimed to test whether cataloging public T cell receptors could reveal signatures of past pathogen exposure. The study at large found these results: In a later analysis, the rate of TCR association differed among HLA loci, with DRB1 alleles having the most associated TCRs and HLA-C alleles having the fewest. The authors suggested that the approach could potentially be extended to other disease states and immunological phenotypes. A later genetic analysis associated a missense DCLRE1C variant with V-gene and J-gene trimming of TCR beta chains, and an independent cohort replicated the association. Several of the top co-occurrence clusters appeared to be linked to parvovirus B19, influenza, CMV and Epstein-Barr virus, according to a later analysis. This cohort had only TCR beta chains sequenced, and the lack of alpha or paired-chain data limited which features could be detected. A later analysis found that HLA-associated TCR beta chains were more clonally expanded and had lower generation probabilities than equally common non-associated chains. According to a later genetic analysis, donors in an Asian-associated ancestry cluster had fewer N-insertions in productive TCRs than the approximately 630-donor mean. A few of the identified cytomegalovirus-associated TCR beta chains were confirmed in vitro to be specific for cytomegalovirus antigens. In a later analysis, over 15,000 TCR beta sequences were associated with specific HLA alleles at a false discovery rate of 0.05. Broadly in line with IMGT annotations, most TCR beta V segments showed up in productive rearrangements about 90% or about 30% of the time in an earlier analysis of around 600 of the donors. Strong co-occurrence of HLA alleles, especially DR and DQ, made assigning TCR associations to individual alleles difficult. Because HLA typing was unavailable for some donors at each locus, only the typed subset was used in association tests. A further reported finding was that TCR beta sequences accurately predicted the HLA-A and HLA-B alleles for most subjects in the first cohort. The classifier was reported to diagnose cytomegalovirus status with high specificity and sensitivity in both the original and validation cohorts. The presence/absence analyses assumed that sequencing depth was roughly uniform across donors, and that assumption may not be true. The sequencing pipeline was judged likely to have produced a cluster of highly shared sequence variants as a technical artifact. While some public TCRs were present in many individuals, most TCR sequences turned up only very rarely across donors. Some IMGT-functional V segments, including TRBV6-2 and TRBV6-3, could not be told apart with the 87-base-pair reads, so those segments were excluded. The study gave a list of 150 to 200 TCR beta chains associated with cytomegalovirus. According to a later analysis, most CMV-associated TCR beta chains appeared to be HLA-restricted, and the HLA associations seemed to be driven largely by CMV exposure. For the cohort, immune exposure information was limited to CMV serostatus. Because counts were too low, around 17 rarely observed V segments, including chromosome 9 orphons, were left out of the earlier analysis of 587 of the donors. Correlated functional status among segregating V segments might reflect linkage disequilibrium, but an unknown experimental factor could not be ruled out.

Receptor libraries were prepared by the immunoSEQ multiplex PCR assay. For the multiplex PCR, a mixture combining 60 forward primers for TCR Vbeta segments and 13 reverse primers for TCR Jbeta segments was used. A multiplex PCR assay on genomic DNA amplified the CDR3 region of rearranged TCR beta genes. Amplified TCR beta libraries were sequenced as 87-base-pair reads on the Illumina HiSeq System. The authors' pipeline ran thus. In a later analysis, roughly 80 million unique TCR beta chains were counted across the approximately 620 repertoires, and roughly 10 million of these chains were shared by at least two donors. Raw reads were error-corrected and collapsed into unique sequences with a nearest-neighbor algorithm that merged closely related sequences to remove PCR and sequencing errors. Alignment of CDR3 sequences to IMGT reference sequences was used to assign V, D and J gene segments. Each retained sequence needed at least a six-nucleotide match to both a V gene segment and a J gene segment. A rearrangement was called productive if the CDR3 had no stop codons and remained in frame with V and J, and every other rearrangement was called non-productive. Following IMGT convention, CDR3 was defined as the stretch from the second conserved V-encoded cysteine up to the conserved J-encoded phenylalanine. In an earlier analysis of more than 550 of the donors, sequences lacking an unambiguous match to a single V gene segment were excluded. An earlier analysis of a few hundred of the donors called V segments functional above 56.7% productive rearrangements and segregating when the between-donor standard deviation exceeded 5%. To diagnose cytomegalovirus status from the catalog of TCR beta chain sequences, a statistical classification framework was built. A later analysis assigned V and J genes by comparing TCR nucleotide sequences with IMGT/GENE-DB human TR gene sequences. Using the TCRdist pipeline, a later analysis assigned CDR3 sequences along with most-parsimonious VDJ recombination scenarios. In a later analysis, every TCR beta chain was defined by the combination of its CDR3 amino acid sequence and its V-gene family, and reads without a unique V-gene family were dropped. As a way to deal with suspected cross-contamination and a sequencing artifact, a later analysis dropped hundreds of nucleotide sequences that were highly shared and had low generation probability. In a later analysis, a clonal expansion index was calculated for each public chain from normalized within-repertoire ranks of inferred template counts. Generation probabilities in a later analysis came from a VDJ recombination model fitted to out-of-frame rearrangements, and those results were checked against IGoR. A later analysis scored TCR-TCR, TCR-HLA and TCR-CMV co-occurrence with hypergeometric tests, applying a repertoire-size bias correction to TCR pairs. A later analysis estimated false discovery rates by permuting HLA or CMV assignments 20 times. In a later analysis, co-occurring TCRs were grouped using DBSCAN, with TCRdist sequence similarity added in when clustering inside HLA-allele-positive subsets. Repertoires with fewer than 30,000 or more than 120,000 public chains, plus five repertoires with anomalous nucleotide sharing, were excluded from co-occurrence clustering. What TCRdb holds here is the immuneACCESS table cut down to in-frame rearrangements. Part of the clones is not present; checked against another copy, under half of the missing clones reflect an unresolved V gene, and the others are unexplained. V and J calls and clone size are those listed in that table; D and trimming were worked out from the DNA. The sample table shows about 220,000 clones, and about 77% are seen once. Of the sample, 1.8% falls within the top ten clones.

Comments on this clone: Its recognized antigen is unknown. Base quality data are lacking; no much larger clone is found one base away.

CDR1 and CDR2, per the germline V gene, are KGHSH and LQKENI. Relative to germline, V is 6 bases shorter and J is 3 bases shorter, with 11 bases between their ends. The CDR3 holds 14 amino acids from the cysteine to the phenylalanine. Only CDR3 DNA is held: 42 bases, read in frame from base 1. The cohort consisted of 670 or so healthy bone marrow donors. All cohort members were sampled while nominally healthy, although unrecorded immune exposures were likely present. The donor was CMV seronegative and belonged to the group of 350 or so seronegative cohort members. A peripheral blood sample was collected from each donor, and TCR beta sequencing was performed on peripheral blood mononuclear cells. The Qiagen DNeasy Blood Extraction Kit was used to extract genomic DNA from the blood cell samples.

The chain is assembled from TRBV18 and TRBJ2-2; the D gene is perhaps TRBD2, on 6 matching bases. The sequence was collected from a woman under 40 in good health and CMV-seronegative. The sample taken for sequencing was PBMCs. The encoded CDR3 is CASSPQRDTGELFF. At the DNA level, the sequence is TGTGCCAGCTCTCCCCAGCGGGACACCGGGGAGCTGTTTTTT.